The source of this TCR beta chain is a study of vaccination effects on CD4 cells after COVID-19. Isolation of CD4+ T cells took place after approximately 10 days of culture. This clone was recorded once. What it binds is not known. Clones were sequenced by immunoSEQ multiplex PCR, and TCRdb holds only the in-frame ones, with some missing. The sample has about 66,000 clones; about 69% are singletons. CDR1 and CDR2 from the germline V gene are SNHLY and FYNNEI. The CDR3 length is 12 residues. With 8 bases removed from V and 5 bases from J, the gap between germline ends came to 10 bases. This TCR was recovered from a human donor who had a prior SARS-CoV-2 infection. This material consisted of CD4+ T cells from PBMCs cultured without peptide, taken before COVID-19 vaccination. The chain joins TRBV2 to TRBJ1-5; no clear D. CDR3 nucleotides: TGTGCCAGCCGCGGGATGCATCAGCCCCAGCATTTT. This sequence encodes CASRGMHQPQHF.